This T cell receptor beta chain was captured by sequencing in a study of blood T cell repertoires in COVID-19. At the level of the study: Specimens from acute and convalescent COVID-19 originated in the United States, Italy and Spain. Sources were T cells, B-cell-depleted T cells, or PBMCs; the material itself was cDNA or gDNA.

Methods used by the authors: Amplification with reference gene primers provided the estimates of nucleated cell counts. Here immunoSEQ multiplex PCR was the method, and the copy in TCRdb shows in-frame clones only, minus some. V, J and clone size were drawn from that table, and D and trimming were deduced from the DNA. The sample carries about 370,000 clones, around 91% recorded once. This clone has at least ten counts. The sequencing input was peripheral blood. The receptor comes from a man between 18 and 29 years old with active or convalescent COVID-19.

The CDR3 is CASSSGQFLSYNSPLHF. CDR3 sequence (DNA): TGTGCCAGTAGTTCGGGACAGTTTCTCTCCTATAATTCACCCCTCCACTTT. J is TRBJ1-6 and V is TRBV19, with 7 bases identical to TRBD1. CDR3 length: 17 residues. Trimming cost V 5 bases and J 0 bases; bases outside gene matches: 7. Germline V gene sequence: CDR1 LNHDA, CDR2 SQIVND (reference sequence).